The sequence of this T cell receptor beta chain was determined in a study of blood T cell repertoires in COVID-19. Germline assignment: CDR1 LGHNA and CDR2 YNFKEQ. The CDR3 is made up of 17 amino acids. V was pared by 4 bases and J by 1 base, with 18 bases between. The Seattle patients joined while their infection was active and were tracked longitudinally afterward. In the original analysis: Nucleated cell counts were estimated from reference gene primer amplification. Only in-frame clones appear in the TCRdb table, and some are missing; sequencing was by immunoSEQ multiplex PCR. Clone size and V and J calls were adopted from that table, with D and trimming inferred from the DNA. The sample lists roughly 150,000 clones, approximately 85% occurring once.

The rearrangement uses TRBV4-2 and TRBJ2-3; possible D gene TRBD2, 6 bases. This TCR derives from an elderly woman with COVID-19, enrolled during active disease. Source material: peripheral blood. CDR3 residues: CASSRAGGSPRTDTQYF. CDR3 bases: TGTGCCAGCAGCCGTGCCGGAGGGAGCCCTCGCACAGATACGCAGTATTTT.